Each of the 24 T cell receptor beta chains below was sequenced from the same sample in a study of CD8 T cells in Susac syndrome. Random hexamers primed reverse transcription of about 0.5 to 1 ug RNA. TCRdb recomputed calls from the immunoSEQ multiplex PCR reads with MiXCR, one row per CDR3 protein. The sample has 150,000 to 200,000 distinct CDR3 sequences; about 94% are singletons. Material for sequencing was CD4+ T cells from PBMCs. The receptors here all came from a human donor with multiple sclerosis.

This chain connects TRBV6-8 to TRBJ2-1, with a weak D call TRBD2 (6 bases). Germline CDR1 and CDR2: MNHGY and SAAAGT. The V end lost 5 bases, the J end lost 8 bases, and 16 bases lay between the germline ends. The length of the CDR3 is 14 residues. The CDR3 reads CASSGLASGDEQFF. The CDR3 bases are TGTGCCAGCAGTGGTCTAGCGAGTGGTGATGAGCAGTTCTTC.

V usage is TRBV30 and J usage is TRBJ1-4; D not resolved. The CDR3 runs to 11 residues. Germline V gene sequence: CDR1 GTSNPN, CDR2 SVGIG (reference sequence). The CDR3 region is CGVTGYKKLFF. The CDR3 bases are TGTGGGGTCACCGGTTATAAAAAACTGTTTTTT.

The rearrangement joins TRBV29-1 to TRBJ1-1, with 8 bases identical to TRBD1. CDR1 is SQVTM, CDR2 ANQGSEA, per germline. V gave up 6 bases and J gave up 4 bases; unmatched junction bases: 10. There are 14 residues in the CDR3. For the CDR3, the DNA is TGCAGCGTCCTCAGGGGGCAAGTGGGCACTGAAGCTTTCTTT. It yields the protein CSVLRGQVGTEAFF.

V gene TRBV19 combines with J gene TRBJ1-1; possibly TRBD1 for D (6 bases). This CDR3 has 16 residues. Germline V gene sequence: CDR1 LNHDA, CDR2 SQIVND (reference sequence). Trimming pared 5 bases from V and 0 bases from J, leaving 16 bases between. This CDR3 reads CASSPRGGAMNTEAFF. The CDR3 DNA reads TGTGCCAGTAGTCCTCGGGGGGGGGCGATGAACACTGAAGCTTTCTTT.

The chain is built from TRBV4-3 and TRBJ2-1; tentatively, D is TRBD1 (7 bases). CDR1 is LGHNA and CDR2 is YSLEER in the germline V gene. The CDR3 is made up of 16 amino acids. Trimming took off 4 bases at V and 2 bases at J, with 15 bases between the two ends. Here the CDR3 reads CASSLQPGGTYNEQFF. In nucleotides, the CDR3 is TGCGCCAGCAGCCTCCAGCCAGGGGGGACCTACAATGAGCAGTTCTTC.

The chain combines TRBV5-4 with TRBJ1-2; 11 nucleotides agree with TRBD1. The CDR3 consists of 14 residues. Per the germline V gene, CDR1 is SGHNT and CDR2 is YYREEE (reference sequence). With 6 bases clipped from V and 3 bases from J, the junction kept 4 bases outside the gene matches. DNA for the CDR3: TGTGCCAGCACTCGGGACAGGGGGGACTATGGCTACACCTTC. Translated, it gives CASTRDRGDYGYTF.

This clonotype occurred a few times. The J gene is TRBJ2-7, the V gene TRBV5-6; possible D gene TRBD1, 6 bases. CDR3 size: 14 residues. Trimming left V 4 bases short and J 4 bases short, with 15 bases between. Germline values: CDR1 SGHDT, CDR2 YYEEEE. This chain's CDR3 is CASSRRQARYEQYF. CDR3 in DNA: TGTGCCAGCAGCCGACGACAGGCCAGATACGAGCAGTACTTC.

This clonotype was observed a single time. The rearrangement joins TRBV18 to TRBJ1-3; TRBD1 might be the D (5 bases). The V gene lost 3 bases and the J gene lost 0 bases, with 12 bases spanning the gap. This CDR3 region has 16 residues. Germline V CDR1 and CDR2: KGHSH, LQKENI. The DNA of the CDR3 is TGTGCCAGCTCACCTGTTCTGGGGGACTCTGGAAACACCATATATTTT. Its protein is CASSPVLGDSGNTIYF.

This chain joins TRBV18 and TRBJ2-7; 8 bases line up with TRBD1. The CDR3 runs to 15 residues. CDR1 is KGHSH and CDR2 is LQKENI in the germline V gene. J was trimmed by 3 bases and V by 6 bases; bases with no gene match: 10. The CDR3 sequence is CASSLSDRGGYEQYF. The CDR3, as DNA: TGTGCCAGCTCCCTTTCCGACAGGGGAGGCTACGAGCAGTACTTC.

CDR3 residues: CASSPLEGGETQYF. As DNA, the CDR3 is TGTGCCAGCTCACCACTCGAGGGGGGAGAGACCCAGTACTTC. The V call is TRBV18, the J call TRBJ2-5; tentatively, D is TRBD1 or TRBD2 (6 bases each). CDR1 is KGHSH and CDR2 is LQKENI in the germline V gene. The CDR3 is 14 amino acids. V lost 1 base and J 4 bases, leaving 10 bases between the germline ends.

V is TRBV11-1 and J is TRBJ2-7; D tentatively fits TRBD1 or TRBD2 (6 bases each). The CDR3 covers 13 residues. Germline CDR1 is SGHAT and CDR2 is FQDESV (reference sequence). V shed 7 bases and J shed 6 bases, with 16 bases lying between them. The CDR3 protein is CASTPLGGSEQYF. The CDR3 region has the DNA TGTGCCAGCACCCCGTTAGGGGGGAGCGAGCAGTACTTC. Full variable domain (outside the CDR3, taken from reference TRBV11-1 and TRBJ2-7): EAEVAQSPRYKITEKSQAVAFWCDPISGHATLYWYRQILGQGPELLVQFQDESVVDDSQLPKDRFSAERLKGVDSTLKIQPAELGDSAMYLCASTPLGGSEQYFGPGTRLTVT.

V is TRBV28 and J is TRBJ2-1, with D tentatively TRBD2 (5 bases). This CDR3 has 15 residues. Trimming removed 6 bases at V and 3 bases at J, with 15 bases between. Germline CDR1 is MDHEN and CDR2 is SYDVKM. The CDR3 loop is CASSPGGGNYNEQFF. The CDR3 bases are TGTGCCAGCAGCCCAGGAGGTGGAAACTACAATGAGCAGTTCTTC.

V usage is TRBV18 and J usage is TRBJ2-2; D not resolved. CDR1 is KGHSH and CDR2 is LQKENI in the germline V gene. V was pared by 3 bases and J by 2 bases, with 13 bases between. The CDR3 has 16 amino acids. CDR3 coding DNA: TGTGCCAGCTCACCGAGAAGCGAACCTAACACCGGGGAGCTGTTTTTT. Translation gives CASSPRSEPNTGELFF.

The chain links TRBV4-1 to TRBJ2-7, with a possible D match to TRBD2 (6 bases). The CDR3 runs 14 residues. V was clipped by 4 bases and J by 12 bases, with 22 bases between them. Germline loops: CDR1 MGHRA, CDR2 YSYEKL. In DNA, the CDR3 is TGCGCCAGCAGCCCTATAGGTTTGGGGGGTTCGCGGTACTTC. Protein: CASSPIGLGGSRYF.

Only one count was recorded for this clonotype. This chain connects TRBV5-1 to TRBJ2-3; 7 nucleotides line up with TRBD1. Germline V gene sequence: CDR1 SGHRS, CDR2 YFSETQ. The CDR3 extends over 15 amino acids. Losses at the gene ends were 1 base for V and 7 bases for J; bases not matched to a gene: 9. DNA for the CDR3: TGCGCCAGCAGCTTGCCCCCGGACAGGCAGCATACGCAGTATTTT. Translated, it gives CASSLPPDRQHTQYF. Supplemented by reference TRBV5-1 and TRBJ2-3, the full variable domain reads KAGVTQTPRYLIKTRGQQVTLSCSPISGHRSVSWYQQTPGQGLQFLFEYFSETQRNKGNFPGRFSGRQFSNSRSEMNVSTLELGDSALYLCASSLPPDRQHTQYFGPGTRLTVL.

This rearrangement joins TRBV6-1 to TRBJ1-6; D gene ambiguous. Trimming took 11 bases from V and 9 from J, leaving 17 bases between them. CDR1 MNHNS and CDR2 SASEGT come from the germline V gene. The CDR3 extends over 13 amino acids. The CDR3: CAARMYPGSPLHF. Here the CDR3 DNA reads TGTGCCGCACGGATGTACCCTGGTTCACCCCTCCACTTT.

This chain uses TRBV7-9 with TRBJ2-5, with a tentative D call TRBD1 (5 bases). The CDR3 is made up of 14 amino acids. V lost 1 base and J 5 bases, leaving 11 bases between the germline ends. Germline assignment: CDR1 SEHNR and CDR2 FQNEAQ (reference sequence). The CDR3 is CASSLGGRDETQYF. For the CDR3, the DNA is TGTGCCAGCAGCTTAGGAGGCAGGGATGAGACCCAGTACTTC. Combining the CDR3 with reference TRBV7-9 and TRBJ2-5 gives the whole variable domain DTGVSQNPRHKITKRGQNVTFRCDPISEHNRLYWYRQTLGQGPEFLTYFQNEAQLEKSRLLSDRFSAERPKGSFSTLEIQRTEQGDSAMYLCASSLGGRDETQYFGPGTRLLVL.

The chain employs TRBV2 and TRBJ2-1, with D maybe TRBD2 (5 bases). Trimming took 4 bases from V and 9 from J, leaving 16 bases between them. The V gene's germline CDR1 is SNHLY and CDR2 FYNNEI. The CDR3 is 14 amino acids. DNA of the CDR3: TGTGCCAGCAGTGGGAGTCCCCCTGCGGGTGAGCAGTTCTTC. Protein sequence: CASSGSPPAGEQFF.

The chain recombines TRBV20-1 with TRBJ2-7; D perhaps matches TRBD2 (5 bases). The germline CDR1 and CDR2 sequences are DFQATT and SNEGSKA (reference sequence). Trimming stripped 4 bases from V and 4 bases from J, with 14 bases between. The length of the CDR3 is 13 residues. Written as DNA, the CDR3 is TGCAGTGCTATAAGCGGCCCGGTTTACGAGCAGTACTTC. It encodes CSAISGPVYEQYF.

The chain recombines TRBV9 with TRBJ2-7; D is undetermined. In germline, CDR1 is SGDLS, CDR2 YYNGEE. V lost 2 bases and J lost 3, with 12 bases in between. The CDR3 has 14 residues. The CDR3 DNA follows: TGTGCCAGCAGCGTCGATCTAAGGGACTACGAGCAGTACTTC. It is translated as CASSVDLRDYEQYF.

V and J are TRBV6-6 and TRBJ2-3; D uncertain. The CDR3 runs 15 residues. Trimming took 2 bases from V and 2 from J, leaving 11 bases between them. The germline gives CDR1 MNHNY, CDR2 SVGAGI (reference sequence). The CDR3 here is CASSYGAPSTDTQYF. The CDR3 DNA is TGTGCCAGCAGTTACGGAGCCCCTTCCACAGATACGCAGTATTTT.

This chain connects TRBV20-1 to TRBJ2-5; D not certain. With 4 bases removed from V and 2 bases from J, the gap between germline ends came to 11 bases. CDR1 and CDR2 from the germline V gene are DFQATT and SNEGSKA (reference sequence). The CDR3 loop spans 13 amino acids. Here the CDR3 reads CSANFVRQETQYF. CDR3 nucleotides: TGCAGTGCTAATTTCGTCAGACAAGAGACCCAGTACTTC.

V usage is TRBV5-6 and J usage is TRBJ1-5; D call uncertain. The CDR3 has 14 residues. Germline loops: CDR1 SGHDT, CDR2 YYEEEE. Trimming took off 2 bases at V and 4 bases at J, with 10 bases between the two ends. The CDR3 protein is CASSLRNGNQPQHF. DNA of the CDR3: TGTGCCAGCAGCTTAAGAAACGGAAATCAGCCCCAGCATTTT.

This clonotype occurred once. V gene TRBV28 combines with J gene TRBJ2-7; D might be TRBD1 (5 bases). The germline CDR1 and CDR2 sequences are MDHEN and SYDVKM. Trimming removed 7 bases from V and 4 bases from J, with 14 bases in between. The CDR3 length is 13 residues. The CDR3 coding sequence is TGTGCCAGCACCTCCCGACAGATTTACGAGCAGTACTTC. Amino acids: CASTSRQIYEQYF.